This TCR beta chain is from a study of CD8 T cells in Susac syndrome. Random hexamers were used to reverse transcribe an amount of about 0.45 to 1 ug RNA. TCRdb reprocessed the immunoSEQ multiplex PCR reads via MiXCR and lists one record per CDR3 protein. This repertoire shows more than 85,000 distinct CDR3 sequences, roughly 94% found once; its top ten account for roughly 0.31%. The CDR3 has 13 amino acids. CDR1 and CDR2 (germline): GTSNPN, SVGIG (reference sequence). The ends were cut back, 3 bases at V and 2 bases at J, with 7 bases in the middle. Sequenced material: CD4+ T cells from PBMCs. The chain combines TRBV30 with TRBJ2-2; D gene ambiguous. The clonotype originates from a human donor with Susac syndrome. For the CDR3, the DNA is TGTGCCTGGAGCCTCAGAAACACCGGGGAGCTGTTTTTT. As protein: CAWSLRNTGELFF.